This note documents a single T cell receptor beta chain sequence. The CDR3 totals 15 residues. Per the germline V gene, CDR1 is SGHRS and CDR2 is YFSETQ. V was pared by 1 base and J by 3 bases, with 2 bases of the junction left unmatched. The sample comes from a study of radiotherapy plus CTLA-4 blockade in lung cancer. Method: immunoSEQ multiplex PCR; TCRdb's copy keeps in-frame clones and lacks some. The sample carries some 34,000 clones, 55% to 80% recorded once. This chain links TRBV5-1 with TRBJ1-5; TRBD1 matches at 9 bases. The starting material was peripheral blood, obtained from a patient treated with radiotherapy plus ipilimumab. The TCR sequence derives from a human donor with non-small cell lung cancer who had stable disease on radiotherapy plus ipilimumab. CDR3 sequence reads: CASSLTGGINQPQHF. The CDR3 DNA sequence: TGCGCCAGCAGCTTGACAGGGGGCATCAATCAGCCCCAGCATTTT.